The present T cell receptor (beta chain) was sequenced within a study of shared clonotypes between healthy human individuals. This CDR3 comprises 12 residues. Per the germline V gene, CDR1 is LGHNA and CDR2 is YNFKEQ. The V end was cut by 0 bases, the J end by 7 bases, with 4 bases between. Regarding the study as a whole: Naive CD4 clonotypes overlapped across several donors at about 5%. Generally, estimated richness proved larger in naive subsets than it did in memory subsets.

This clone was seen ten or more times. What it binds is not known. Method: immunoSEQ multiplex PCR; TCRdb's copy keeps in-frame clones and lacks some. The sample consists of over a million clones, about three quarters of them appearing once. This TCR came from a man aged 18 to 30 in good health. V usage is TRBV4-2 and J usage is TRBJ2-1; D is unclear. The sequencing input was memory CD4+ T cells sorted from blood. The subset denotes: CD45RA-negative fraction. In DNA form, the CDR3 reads TGTGCCAGCAGCCAAGAGCTTAATGAGCAGTTCTTC. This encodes CASSQELNEQFF.